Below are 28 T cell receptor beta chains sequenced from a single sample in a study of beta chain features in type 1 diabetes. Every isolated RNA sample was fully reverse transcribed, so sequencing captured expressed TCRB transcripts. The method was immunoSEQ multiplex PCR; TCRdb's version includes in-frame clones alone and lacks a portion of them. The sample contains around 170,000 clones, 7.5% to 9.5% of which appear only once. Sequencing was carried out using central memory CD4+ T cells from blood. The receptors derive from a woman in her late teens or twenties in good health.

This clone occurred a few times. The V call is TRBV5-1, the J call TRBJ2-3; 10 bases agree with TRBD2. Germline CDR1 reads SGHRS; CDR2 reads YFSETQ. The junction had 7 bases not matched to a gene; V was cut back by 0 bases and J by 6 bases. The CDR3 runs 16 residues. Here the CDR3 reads CASSLAPSGGADTQYF. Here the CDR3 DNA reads TGCGCCAGCAGCTTGGCCCCGAGCGGGGGGGCGGATACGCAGTATTTT.

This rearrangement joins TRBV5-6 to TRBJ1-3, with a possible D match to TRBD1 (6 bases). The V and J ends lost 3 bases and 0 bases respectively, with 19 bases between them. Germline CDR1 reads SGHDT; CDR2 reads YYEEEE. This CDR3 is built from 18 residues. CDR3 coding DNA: TGTGCCAGCAGCTCAACCGGGACAAGGGATCCCTCTGGAAACACCATATATTTT. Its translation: CASSSTGTRDPSGNTIYF.

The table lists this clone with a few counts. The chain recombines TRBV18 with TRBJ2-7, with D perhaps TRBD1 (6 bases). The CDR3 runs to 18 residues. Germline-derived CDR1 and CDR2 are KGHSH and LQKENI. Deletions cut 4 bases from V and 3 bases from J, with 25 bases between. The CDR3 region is CASSQTSSTGSGRYEQYF. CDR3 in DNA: TGTGCCAGCTCACAGACCTCCAGCACAGGGTCCGGGCGCTACGAGCAGTACTTC.

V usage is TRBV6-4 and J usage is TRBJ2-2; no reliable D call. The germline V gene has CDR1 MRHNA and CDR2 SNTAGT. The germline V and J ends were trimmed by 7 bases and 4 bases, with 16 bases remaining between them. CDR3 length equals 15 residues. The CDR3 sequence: CASKEAPLSTGELFF. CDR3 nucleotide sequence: TGTGCCAGCAAAGAGGCCCCTCTTAGCACCGGGGAGCTGTTTTTT.

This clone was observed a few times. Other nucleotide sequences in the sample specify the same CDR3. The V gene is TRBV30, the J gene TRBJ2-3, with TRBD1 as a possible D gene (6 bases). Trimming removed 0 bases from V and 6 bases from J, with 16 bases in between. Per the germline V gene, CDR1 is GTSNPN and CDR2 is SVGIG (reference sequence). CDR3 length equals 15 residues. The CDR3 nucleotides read TGTGCCTGGAGTGTAAAGGGCCAGGGGTCGGATACGCAGTATTTT. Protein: CAWSVKGQGSDTQYF.

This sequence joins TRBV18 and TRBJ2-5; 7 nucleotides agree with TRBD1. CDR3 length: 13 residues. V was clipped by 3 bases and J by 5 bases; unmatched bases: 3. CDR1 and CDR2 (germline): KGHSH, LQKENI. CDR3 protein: CASSPQGEETQYF. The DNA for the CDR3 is TGTGCCAGCTCACCTCAGGGGGAGGAGACCCAGTACTTC.

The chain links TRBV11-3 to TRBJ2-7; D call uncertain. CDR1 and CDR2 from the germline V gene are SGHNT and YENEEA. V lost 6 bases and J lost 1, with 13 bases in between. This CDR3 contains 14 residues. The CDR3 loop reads CASRQGPGSYEQYF. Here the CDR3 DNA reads TGTGCCAGCAGACAAGGCCCCGGGTCCTACGAGCAGTACTTC.

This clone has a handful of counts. The CDR3 DNA reads as TGTGCCAGCAGCGTAGCTTTGGGGGGGGACCACCGGGGCGAGCAGTTCTTC. Protein sequence: CASSVALGGDHRGEQFF. This chain links TRBV9 with TRBJ2-1; 7 bases align to TRBD2. Germline CDR1 is SGDLS and CDR2 is YYNGEE. This CDR3 spans 17 amino acids. Losses at the gene ends were 0 bases for V and 10 bases for J; bases not matched to a gene: 16.

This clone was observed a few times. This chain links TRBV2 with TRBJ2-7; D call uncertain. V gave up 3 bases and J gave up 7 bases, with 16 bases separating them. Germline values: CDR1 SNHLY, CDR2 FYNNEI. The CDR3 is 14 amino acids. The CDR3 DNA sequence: TGTGCCAGCAGTGAGCAAATCGGAGCGTATGAGCAGTACTTC. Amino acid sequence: CASSEQIGAYEQYF.

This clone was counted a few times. The CDR3 reads CASTLGAASNTEAFF. The CDR3 DNA reads TGTGCCAGCACCTTAGGGGCGGCTTCGAACACTGAAGCTTTCTTT. This sequence joins TRBV5-6 and TRBJ1-1; the D gene is possibly TRBD1 (5 bases). V dropped 6 bases and J dropped 1 base, with 16 bases sitting between them. Germline-derived CDR1 and CDR2 are SGHDT and YYEEEE. There are 15 residues in the CDR3.

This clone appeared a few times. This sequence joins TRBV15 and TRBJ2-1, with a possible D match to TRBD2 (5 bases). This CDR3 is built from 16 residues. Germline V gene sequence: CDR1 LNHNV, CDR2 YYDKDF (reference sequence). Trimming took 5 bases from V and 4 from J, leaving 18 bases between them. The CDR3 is CATSGGLTRPYNEQFF. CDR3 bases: TGTGCCACCAGCGGAGGATTGACTCGCCCTTACAATGAGCAGTTCTTC.

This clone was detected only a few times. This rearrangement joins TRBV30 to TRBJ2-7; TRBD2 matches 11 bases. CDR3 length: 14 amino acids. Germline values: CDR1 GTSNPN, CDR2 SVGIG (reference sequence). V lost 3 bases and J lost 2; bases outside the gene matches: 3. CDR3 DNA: TGTGCCTGGAGGCCGGGACTAGCGGCCTACGAGCAGTACTTC. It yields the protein CAWRPGLAAYEQYF.

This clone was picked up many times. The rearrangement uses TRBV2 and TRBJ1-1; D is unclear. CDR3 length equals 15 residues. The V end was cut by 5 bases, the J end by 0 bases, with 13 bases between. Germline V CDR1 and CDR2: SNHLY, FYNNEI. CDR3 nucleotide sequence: TGTGCCAGCAGTCAACTCCCTGCCATGAACACTGAAGCTTTCTTT. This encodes CASSQLPAMNTEAFF.

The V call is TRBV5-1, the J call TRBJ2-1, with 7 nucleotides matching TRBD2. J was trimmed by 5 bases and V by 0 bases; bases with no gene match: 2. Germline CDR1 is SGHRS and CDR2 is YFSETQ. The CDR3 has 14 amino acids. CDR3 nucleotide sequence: TGCGCCAGCAGCTTGGCGGGGAGGGACAATGAGCAGTTCTTC. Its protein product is CASSLAGRDNEQFF.

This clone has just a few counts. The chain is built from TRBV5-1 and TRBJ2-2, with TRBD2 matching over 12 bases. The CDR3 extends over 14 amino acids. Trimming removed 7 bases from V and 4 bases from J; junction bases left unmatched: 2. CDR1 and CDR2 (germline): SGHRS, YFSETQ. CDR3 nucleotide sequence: TGCGCCAGCCGGACTAGCGGGACCACCGGGGAGCTGTTTTTT. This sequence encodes CASRTSGTTGELFF.

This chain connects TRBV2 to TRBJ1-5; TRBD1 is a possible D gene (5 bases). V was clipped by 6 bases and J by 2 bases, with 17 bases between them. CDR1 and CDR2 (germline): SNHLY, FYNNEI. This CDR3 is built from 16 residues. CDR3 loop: CASSSKTDTGNQPQHF. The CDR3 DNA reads TGTGCCAGCAGCTCTAAGACGGACACCGGCAATCAGCCCCAGCATTTT. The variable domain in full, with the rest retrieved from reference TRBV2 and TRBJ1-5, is EPEVTQTPSHQVTQMGQEVILRCVPISNHLYFYWYRQILGQKVEFLVSFYNNEISEKSEIFDDQFSVERPDGSNFTLKIRSTKLEDSAMYFCASSSKTDTGNQPQHFGDGTRLSIL.

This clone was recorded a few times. As DNA, the CDR3 is TGTGCCAGCAGCCGCGACAGGTCCGATGAAAAACTGTTTTTT. This encodes CASSRDRSDEKLFF. The chain joins TRBV7-9 to TRBJ1-4; tentatively, D is TRBD1 (6 bases). V was pared by 5 bases and J by 6 bases, with 13 bases between. The CDR3 loop spans 14 amino acids. The germline gives CDR1 SEHNR, CDR2 FQNEAQ (reference sequence).

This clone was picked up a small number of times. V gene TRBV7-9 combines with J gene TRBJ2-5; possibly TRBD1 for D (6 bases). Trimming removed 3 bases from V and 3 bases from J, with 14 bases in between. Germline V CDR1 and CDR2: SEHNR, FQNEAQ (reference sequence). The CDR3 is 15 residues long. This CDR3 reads CASSFRQADEETQYF. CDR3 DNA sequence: TGTGCCAGCAGCTTCCGACAGGCCGATGAAGAGACCCAGTACTTC.

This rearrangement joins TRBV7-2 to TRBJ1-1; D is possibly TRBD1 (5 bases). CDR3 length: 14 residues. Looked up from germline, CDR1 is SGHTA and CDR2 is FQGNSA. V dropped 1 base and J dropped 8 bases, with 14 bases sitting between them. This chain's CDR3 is CASSLVLGPEEAFF. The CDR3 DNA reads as TGTGCCAGCAGCTTAGTCCTGGGGCCCGAAGAAGCTTTCTTT.

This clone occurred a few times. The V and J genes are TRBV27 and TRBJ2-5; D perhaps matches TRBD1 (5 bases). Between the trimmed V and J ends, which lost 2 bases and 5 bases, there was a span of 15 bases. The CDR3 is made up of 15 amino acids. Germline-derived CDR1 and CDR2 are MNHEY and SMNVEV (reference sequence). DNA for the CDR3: TGTGCCAGCAGTTTACTCCAAGGGGCTTCGGAGACCCAGTACTTC. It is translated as CASSLLQGASETQYF.

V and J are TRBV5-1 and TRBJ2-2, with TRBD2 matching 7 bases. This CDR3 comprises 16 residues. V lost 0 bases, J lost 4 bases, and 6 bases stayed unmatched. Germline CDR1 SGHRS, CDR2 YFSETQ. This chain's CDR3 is CASSLAPSGLTGELFF. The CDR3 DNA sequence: TGCGCCAGCAGCTTGGCACCTAGCGGACTCACCGGGGAGCTGTTTTTT.

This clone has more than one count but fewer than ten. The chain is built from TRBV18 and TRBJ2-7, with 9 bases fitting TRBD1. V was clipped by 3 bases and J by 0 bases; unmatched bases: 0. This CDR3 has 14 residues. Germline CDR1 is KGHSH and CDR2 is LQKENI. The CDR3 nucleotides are TGTGCCAGCTCACCGACAGGGGGCTCCTACGAGCAGTACTTC. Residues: CASSPTGGSYEQYF.

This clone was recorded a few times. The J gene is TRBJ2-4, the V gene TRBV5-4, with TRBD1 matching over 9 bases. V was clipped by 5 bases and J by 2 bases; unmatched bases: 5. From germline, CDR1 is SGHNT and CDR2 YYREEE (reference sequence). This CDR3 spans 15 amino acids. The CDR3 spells CASSDYRGPKNIQYF. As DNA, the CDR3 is TGTGCCAGCAGTGATTACAGGGGGCCCAAAAACATTCAGTACTTC.

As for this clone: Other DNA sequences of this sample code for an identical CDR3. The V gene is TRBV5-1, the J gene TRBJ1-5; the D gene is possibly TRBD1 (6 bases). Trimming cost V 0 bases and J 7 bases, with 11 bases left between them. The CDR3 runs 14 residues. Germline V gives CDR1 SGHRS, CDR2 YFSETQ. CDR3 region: CASSLGTEGQPQHF. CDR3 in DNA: TGCGCCAGCAGCTTGGGGACAGAAGGCCAGCCCCAGCATTTT.

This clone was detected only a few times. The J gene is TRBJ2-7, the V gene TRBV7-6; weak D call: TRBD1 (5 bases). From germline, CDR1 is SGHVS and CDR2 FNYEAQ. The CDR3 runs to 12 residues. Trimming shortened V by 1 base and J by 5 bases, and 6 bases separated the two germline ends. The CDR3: CASSLEGDEQYF. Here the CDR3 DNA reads TGTGCCAGCAGCTTAGAAGGGGACGAGCAGTACTTC.

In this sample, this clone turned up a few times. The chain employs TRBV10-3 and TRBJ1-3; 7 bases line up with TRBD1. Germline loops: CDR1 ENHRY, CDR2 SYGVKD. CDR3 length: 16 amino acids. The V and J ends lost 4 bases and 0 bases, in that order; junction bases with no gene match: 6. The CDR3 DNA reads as TGTGCCATCAGTGCCGGACAGGTTAGCTCTGGAAACACCATATATTTT. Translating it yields CAISAGQVSSGNTIYF.

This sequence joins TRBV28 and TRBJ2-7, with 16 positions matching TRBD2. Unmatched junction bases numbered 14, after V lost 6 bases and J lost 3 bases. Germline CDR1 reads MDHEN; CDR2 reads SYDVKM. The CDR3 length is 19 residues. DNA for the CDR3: TGTGCCAGCAGAAAAGTCCCGGGACTAGCGGGGGGGGCCCTCTACGAGCAGTACTTC. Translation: CASRKVPGLAGGALYEQYF.

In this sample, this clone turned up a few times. CDR3 nucleotide sequence: TGTGCCAGCAGCTTCCGACAGGGAAAGAGTGAAAAACTGTTTTTT. This gives the protein CASSFRQGKSEKLFF. This chain connects TRBV5-6 to TRBJ1-4; TRBD1 matches 7 bases. This CDR3 region has 15 residues. From germline, CDR1 is SGHDT and CDR2 YYEEEE. V trimming: 2 bases; J trimming: 7 bases; junction bases outside the gene matches: 8.